This TCR beta chain was captured by sequencing in a study of cytomegalovirus exposure and HLA in healthy donors. V was clipped by 7 bases and J by 1 base, with 8 bases between them. CDR3 length equals 13 residues. CDR1 LNHDA and CDR2 SQIVND come from the germline V gene (reference sequence). 60 Vbeta and 13 Jbeta primers were used in PCR. Produced via immunoSEQ multiplex PCR; TCRdb's table is partial and in-frame only. The sample shows approximately 190,000 clones, approximately 84% of them seen only once. Study-level points and caveats: The listing of roughly 160 TCR beta chains classed them as cytomegalovirus-associated. The CMV antigen specificity of a few CMV-associated chains was confirmed through in vitro analysis. Based on reports, TCR beta sequences accurately predicted HLA-A and HLA-B alleles for most subjects.

This clone was seen a handful of times. No antigen is known for it. The chain is built from TRBV19 and TRBJ2-1; D is uncertain. Sequenced sample: PBMCs. This receptor was taken from a man aged 45-65 years in good health and CMV-seronegative. The CDR3 reads CASTTRSYNEQFF. The CDR3 bases are TGTGCCAGTACAACCAGATCCTACAATGAGCAGTTCTTC.